The subject of this entry is one T cell receptor (beta chain). This entry comes from a study of identical twins. Germline V CDR1 and CDR2: KGHSH, LQKENI. CDR3 length: 15 residues. Trimming removed 3 bases at V and 4 bases at J, with 13 bases between. One entry per CDR3 protein, called by TCRdb with MiXCR from the 5' RACE reads. The sample has hundreds of thousands of distinct CDR3 sequences, about 7.3% seen once; the top ten hold about 3.6%. These data also formed part of another study, on yellow fever vaccine responses in identical twins.

Sequenced sample: memory (CD45RO+) T cells sorted from blood. The chain links TRBV18 to TRBJ2-1; D gene unclear. The sequence was collected from a young woman in good health. The CDR3 DNA reads TGTGCCAGCTCACCGTTCGGGTCAAGGTACAATGAGCAGTTCTTC. Amino acids: CASSPFGSRYNEQFF.